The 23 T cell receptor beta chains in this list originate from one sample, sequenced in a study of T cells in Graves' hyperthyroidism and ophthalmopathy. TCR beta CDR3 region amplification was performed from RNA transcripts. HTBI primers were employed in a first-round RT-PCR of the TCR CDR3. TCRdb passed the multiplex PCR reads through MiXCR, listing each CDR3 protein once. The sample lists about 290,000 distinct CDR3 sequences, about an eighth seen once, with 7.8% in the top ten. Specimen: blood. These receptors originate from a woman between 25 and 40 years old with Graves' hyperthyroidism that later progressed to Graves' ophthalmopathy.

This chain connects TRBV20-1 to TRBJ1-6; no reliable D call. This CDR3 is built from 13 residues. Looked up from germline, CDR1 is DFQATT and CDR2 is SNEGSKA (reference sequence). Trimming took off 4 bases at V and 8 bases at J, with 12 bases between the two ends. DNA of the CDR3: TGCAGTGCTAATCAGGTCGTTGATTCACCCCTCCACTTT. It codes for CSANQVVDSPLHF.

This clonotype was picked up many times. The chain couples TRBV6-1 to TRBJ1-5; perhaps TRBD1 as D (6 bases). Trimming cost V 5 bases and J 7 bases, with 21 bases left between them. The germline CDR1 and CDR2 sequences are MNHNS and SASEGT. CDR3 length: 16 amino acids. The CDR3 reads CASSPGSGGAGQPQHF. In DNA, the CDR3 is TGTGCCAGCAGTCCTGGGTCGGGGGGCGCGGGGCAGCCCCAGCATTTT.

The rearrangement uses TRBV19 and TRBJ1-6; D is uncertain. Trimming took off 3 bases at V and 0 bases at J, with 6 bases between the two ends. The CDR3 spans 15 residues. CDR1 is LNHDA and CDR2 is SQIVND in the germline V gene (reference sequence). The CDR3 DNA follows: TGTGCCAGTAGTATTGGTGGCTCCTATAATTCACCCCTCCACTTT. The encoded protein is CASSIGGSYNSPLHF.

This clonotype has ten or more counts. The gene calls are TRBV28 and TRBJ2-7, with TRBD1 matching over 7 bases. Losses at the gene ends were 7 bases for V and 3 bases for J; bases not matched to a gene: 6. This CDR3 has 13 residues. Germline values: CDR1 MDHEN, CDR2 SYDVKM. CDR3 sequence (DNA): TGTGCCAGCAACGGGGACAGATTCTACGAGCAGTACTTC. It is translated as CASNGDRFYEQYF.

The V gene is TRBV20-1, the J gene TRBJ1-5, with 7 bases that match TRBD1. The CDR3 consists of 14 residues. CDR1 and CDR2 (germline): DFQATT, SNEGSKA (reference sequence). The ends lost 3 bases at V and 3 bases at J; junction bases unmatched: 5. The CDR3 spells CSASPGTDNQPQHF. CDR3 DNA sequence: TGCAGTGCTAGTCCCGGGACAGACAATCAGCCCCAGCATTTT.

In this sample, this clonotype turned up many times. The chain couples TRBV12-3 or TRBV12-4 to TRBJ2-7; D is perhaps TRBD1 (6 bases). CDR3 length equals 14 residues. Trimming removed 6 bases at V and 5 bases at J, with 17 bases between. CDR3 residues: CASSLQGVGDEQYF. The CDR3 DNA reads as TGTGCCAGCAGCTTACAGGGTGTCGGGGACGAGCAGTACTTC.

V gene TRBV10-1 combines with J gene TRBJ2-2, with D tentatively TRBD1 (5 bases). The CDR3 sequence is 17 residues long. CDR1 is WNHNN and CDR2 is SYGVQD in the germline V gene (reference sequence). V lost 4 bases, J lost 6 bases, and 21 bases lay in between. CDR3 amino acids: CASSGRQKQVKPGELFF. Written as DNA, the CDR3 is TGCGCCAGCAGTGGAAGACAGAAGCAGGTTAAACCCGGGGAGCTGTTTTTT.

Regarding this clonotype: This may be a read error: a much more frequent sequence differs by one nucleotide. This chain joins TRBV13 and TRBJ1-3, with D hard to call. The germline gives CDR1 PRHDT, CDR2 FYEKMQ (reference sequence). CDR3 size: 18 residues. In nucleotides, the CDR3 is TGTGCCAGCAGCTTAGGCCTTGTGAGCGAGAGCTCTGGAAGCACCATATATTTT. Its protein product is CASSLGLVSESSGSTIYF.

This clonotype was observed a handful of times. This CDR3 reads CASSHWGDSYEQYF. Written as DNA, the CDR3 is TGTGCCAGCAGCCACTGGGGGGACTCCTACGAGCAGTACTTC. J is TRBJ2-7 and V is TRBV4-2; D is perhaps TRBD2 (6 bases). Germline V CDR1 and CDR2: LGHNA, YNFKEQ. The V end was cut by 3 bases, the J end by 0 bases, with 9 bases between. The CDR3 is 14 residues long.

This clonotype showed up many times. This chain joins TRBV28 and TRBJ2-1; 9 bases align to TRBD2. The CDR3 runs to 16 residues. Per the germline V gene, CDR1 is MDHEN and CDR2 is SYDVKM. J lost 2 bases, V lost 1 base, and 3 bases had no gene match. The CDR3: CASSLLAGVPYNEQFF. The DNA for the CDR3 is TGTGCCAGCAGTTTATTAGCGGGAGTCCCCTACAATGAGCAGTTCTTC.

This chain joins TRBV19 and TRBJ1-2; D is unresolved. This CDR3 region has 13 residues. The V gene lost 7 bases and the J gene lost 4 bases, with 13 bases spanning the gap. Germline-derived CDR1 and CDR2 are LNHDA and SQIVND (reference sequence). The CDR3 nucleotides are TGTGCCAGTACCGAAAGTTTTCTCTATGGCTACACCTTC. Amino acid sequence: CASTESFLYGYTF.

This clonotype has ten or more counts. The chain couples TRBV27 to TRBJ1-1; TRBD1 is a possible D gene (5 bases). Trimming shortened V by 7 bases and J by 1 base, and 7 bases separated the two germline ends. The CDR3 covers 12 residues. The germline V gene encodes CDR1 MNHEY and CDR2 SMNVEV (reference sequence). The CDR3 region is CASMGQNTEAFF. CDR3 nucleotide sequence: TGTGCCAGCATGGGGCAGAACACTGAAGCTTTCTTT.

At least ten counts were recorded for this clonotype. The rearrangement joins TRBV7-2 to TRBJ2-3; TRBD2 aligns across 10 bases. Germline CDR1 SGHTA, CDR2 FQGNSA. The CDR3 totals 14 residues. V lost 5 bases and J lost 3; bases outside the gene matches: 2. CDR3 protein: CASSAGLATDTQYF. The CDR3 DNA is TGTGCCAGCAGCGCGGGACTAGCGACAGATACGCAGTATTTT.

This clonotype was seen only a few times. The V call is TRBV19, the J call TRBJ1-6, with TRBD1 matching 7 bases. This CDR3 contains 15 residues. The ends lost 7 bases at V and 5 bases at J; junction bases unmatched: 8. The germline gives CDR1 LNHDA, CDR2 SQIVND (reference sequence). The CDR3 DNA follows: TGTGCCAGTACCCGACAGGGCCGTAATAATTCACCCCTCCACTTT. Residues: CASTRQGRNNSPLHF.

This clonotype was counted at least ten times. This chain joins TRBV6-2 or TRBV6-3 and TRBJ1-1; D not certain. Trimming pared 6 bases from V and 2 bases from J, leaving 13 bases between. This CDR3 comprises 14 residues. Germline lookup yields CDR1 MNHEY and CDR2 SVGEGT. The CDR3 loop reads CASSYPGFNTEAFF. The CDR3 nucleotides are TGTGCCAGCAGCTATCCGGGATTTAACACTGAAGCTTTCTTT.

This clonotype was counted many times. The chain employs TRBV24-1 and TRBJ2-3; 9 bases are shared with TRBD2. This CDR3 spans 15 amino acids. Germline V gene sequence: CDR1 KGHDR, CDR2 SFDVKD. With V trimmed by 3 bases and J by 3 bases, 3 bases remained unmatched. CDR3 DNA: TGTGCCACCAGTGATCAGACTAGCGGAACAGATACGCAGTATTTT. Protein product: CATSDQTSGTDTQYF.

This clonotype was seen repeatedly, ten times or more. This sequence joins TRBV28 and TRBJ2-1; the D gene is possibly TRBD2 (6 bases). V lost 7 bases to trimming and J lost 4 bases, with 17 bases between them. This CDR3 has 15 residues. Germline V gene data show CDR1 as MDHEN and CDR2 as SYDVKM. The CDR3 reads CASTIGGYSYNEQFF. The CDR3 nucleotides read TGTGCCAGCACCATAGGAGGGTACTCTTACAATGAGCAGTTCTTC.

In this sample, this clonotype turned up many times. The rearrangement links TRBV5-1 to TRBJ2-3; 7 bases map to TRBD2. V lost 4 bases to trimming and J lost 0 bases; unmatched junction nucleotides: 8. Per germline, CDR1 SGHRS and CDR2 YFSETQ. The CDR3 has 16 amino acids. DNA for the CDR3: TGCGCCAGCAGCGGTACCCTAGCGGCGAGCACAGATACGCAGTATTTT. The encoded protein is CASSGTLAASTDTQYF.

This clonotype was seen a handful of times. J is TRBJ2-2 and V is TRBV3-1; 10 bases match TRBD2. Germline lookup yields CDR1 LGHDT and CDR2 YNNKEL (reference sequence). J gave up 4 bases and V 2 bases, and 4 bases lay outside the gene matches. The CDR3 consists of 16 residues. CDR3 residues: CASSQRTSGFTGELFF. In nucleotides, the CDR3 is TGTGCCAGCAGCCAACGGACTAGCGGTTTCACCGGGGAGCTGTTTTTT.

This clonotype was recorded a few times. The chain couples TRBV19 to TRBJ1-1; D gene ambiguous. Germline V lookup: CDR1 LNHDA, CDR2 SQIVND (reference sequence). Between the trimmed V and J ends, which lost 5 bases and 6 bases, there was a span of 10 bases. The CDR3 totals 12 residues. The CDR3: CASSPHVSEAFF. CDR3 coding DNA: TGTGCCAGTAGTCCCCACGTCTCTGAAGCTTTCTTT. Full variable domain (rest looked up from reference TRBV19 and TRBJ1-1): DGGITQSPKYLFRKEGQNVTLSCEQNLNHDAMYWYRQDPGQGLRLIYYSQIVNDFQKGDIAEGYSVSREKKESFPLTVTSAQKNPTAFYLCASSPHVSEAFFGQGTRLTVV.

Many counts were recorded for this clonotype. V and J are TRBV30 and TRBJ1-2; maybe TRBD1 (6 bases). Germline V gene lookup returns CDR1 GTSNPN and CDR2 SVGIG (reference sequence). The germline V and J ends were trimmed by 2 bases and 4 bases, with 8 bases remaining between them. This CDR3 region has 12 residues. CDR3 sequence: CAWSTGFYGYTF. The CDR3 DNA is TGTGCCTGGAGTACAGGGTTCTATGGCTACACCTTC.

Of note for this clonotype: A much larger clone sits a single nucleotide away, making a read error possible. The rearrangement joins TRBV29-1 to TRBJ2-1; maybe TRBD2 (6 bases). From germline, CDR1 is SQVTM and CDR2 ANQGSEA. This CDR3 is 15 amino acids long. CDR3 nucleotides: TGCAGCGTTGAAGGGACGGGAGAGTCCTACAATGGGCAGTTCTTC. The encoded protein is CSVEGTGESYNGQFF.

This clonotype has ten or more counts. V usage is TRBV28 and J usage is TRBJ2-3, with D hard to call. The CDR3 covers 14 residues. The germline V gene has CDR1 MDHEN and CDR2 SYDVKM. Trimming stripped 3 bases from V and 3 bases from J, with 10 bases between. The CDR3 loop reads CASSFPLLTDTQYF. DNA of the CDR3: TGTGCCAGCAGTTTCCCCCTCCTGACAGATACGCAGTATTTT.